This is a list of T cell receptor beta chains from one sample in a study of T-cell reconstitution after alpha-beta-depleted transplantation in children. Each CDR3 protein is one row after TCRdb ran MiXCR on the PCR reads. The sample has 190,000 or so distinct CDR3 sequences, approximately 6.8% seen once; the top ten hold about 5%. Here the sequenced sample was PBMCs, taken before TCRalphabeta/CD19-depleted stem cell transplant. The receptors were gathered from a girl less than two years old with combined immunodeficiency, due to receive a stem cell transplant. The CDR3 runs from the conserved cysteine through the conserved F or W. The D gene is left open where the match is weak. Size values are once, few and many counts, or a class for expanded clones, and some rows have none.

>TRBJ2-7|TRBV28|many|TRBD1
TGTGCCAGCAGTCCGAACAGGGGGCCTACCGAGCAGTACTTC
CASSPNRGPTEQYF
>TRBJ2-7|TRBV12-3/TRBV12-4|few|.
TGTGCCAGCAGTTTCGGGACCTACGAGCAGTACTTC
CASSFGTYEQYF
>TRBJ1-5|TRBV6-5|few|.
TGTGCCAGCAGTTACGAGGGCCGGCGACAGCCCCAGCATTTT
CASSYEGRRQPQHF
>TRBJ2-1|TRBV20-1|many|.
TGCAGTGCTAGAGACGAAGGTGAGCAGTTCTTC
CSARDEGEQFF
>TRBJ2-3|TRBV6-2/TRBV6-3|many|.
TGTGCCAGCAGTTACGTAGCAGGGCCAACAGATACGCAGTATTTT
CASSYVAGPTDTQYF
>TRBJ2-3|TRBV7-2|many|TRBD2
TGTGCCAGCAGCCTACTAGCGGTCCTCACAGATACGCAGTATTTT
CASSLLAVLTDTQYF
>TRBJ2-1|TRBV4-1|many|.
TGCGCCAGCAGCCAACAACGTGGGGATGAGCAGTTCTTC
CASSQQRGDEQFF
>TRBJ2-7|TRBV2|many|.
TGTGCCACCAGACCGGCATCAGTCTACGAGCAGTACTTC
CATRPASVYEQYF
>TRBJ2-3|TRBV12-3/TRBV12-4|few|.
TGTGCCAGCAGTTTACAGGGACCGGACGGAGATACGCAGTATTTT
CASSLQGPDGDTQYF
>TRBJ2-1|TRBV7-3|few|TRBD2
TGTGCCAGCAGCTCCCGGGGGGACCCCGGGGATGAGCAGTTCTTC
CASSSRGDPGDEQFF
>TRBJ2-3|TRBV12-3/TRBV12-4|many|TRBD2
TGTGCCAGCAGCCCATGGGCGGGGGGAACAGATACGCAGTATTTT
CASSPWAGGTDTQYF
>TRBJ2-5|TRBV7-2|many|.
TGTGCCACCGGGCTAAGTCGAGAGACCCAGTACTTC
CATGLSRETQYF
>TRBJ2-7|TRBV11-2|few|.
TGTGCCAGCAGCTTAGTCGCCCGGGCCCAAAGCTCCTACGAGCAGTACTTC
CASSLVARAQSSYEQYF
>TRBJ2-7|TRBV7-9|many|TRBD2
TGTGCCAGCAGCCACCCGGGACTAGCGAGGTGGGAGCAGTACTTC
CASSHPGLARWEQYF
>TRBJ2-7|TRBV28|many|.
TGTGCCAGCACCTCACTCGGGGTCTACGAGCAGTACTTC
CASTSLGVYEQYF
>TRBJ2-7|TRBV4-3|many|.
TGCGCCAGCAGCCCGACACCCCTGGGGATTTACGAGCAGTACTTC
CASSPTPLGIYEQYF
>TRBJ2-7|TRBV29-1|many|.
TGCAGCGTTGGACGGGACTCTTCGAACGAGCAGTACTTC
CSVGRDSSNEQYF
>TRBJ1-5|TRBV6-5|.|.
TGTGCCAGCAGTTACGGTAGTGGGAATCAGCCCCAGCATTTT
CASSYGSGNQPQHF
>TRBJ2-3|TRBV29-1|many|.
TGCAGCGTGGACGAGATTGCCCCTCACACAGATACGCAGTATTTT
CSVDEIAPHTDTQYF
>TRBJ1-4|TRBV7-2|many|TRBD1
TGTGCCAGCAGCTTAGAGACAGGGATGGGTGAAAAACTGTTTTTT
CASSLETGMGEKLFF
>TRBJ2-3|TRBV20-1|.|TRBD2
TGCAGTGCTAGAGGCAGCACTAGCGGGCGGGAGGGTACGCAGTATTTT
CSARGSTSGREGTQYF
>TRBJ2-5|TRBV5-1|many|TRBD2
TGCGCCAGCAGCTTGGATGGGGGGGGACGCGAGACCCAGTACTTC
CASSLDGGGRETQYF
>TRBJ2-3|TRBV12-3/TRBV12-4|many|.
TGTGCCAGCGGCACAGATACGCAGTATTTT
CASGTDTQYF
>TRBJ2-7|TRBV27|many|.
TGTGCCAGCAGTCCCCTGTTTTTTTCGGGAGTACTTCCCTACGAGCAGTACTTC
CASSPLFFSGVLPYEQYF
>TRBJ2-3|TRBV4-1|many|TRBD2
TGCGCCAGCAGCGCGGGACTAGCGTACGGCACAGATACGCAGTATTTT
CASSAGLAYGTDTQYF